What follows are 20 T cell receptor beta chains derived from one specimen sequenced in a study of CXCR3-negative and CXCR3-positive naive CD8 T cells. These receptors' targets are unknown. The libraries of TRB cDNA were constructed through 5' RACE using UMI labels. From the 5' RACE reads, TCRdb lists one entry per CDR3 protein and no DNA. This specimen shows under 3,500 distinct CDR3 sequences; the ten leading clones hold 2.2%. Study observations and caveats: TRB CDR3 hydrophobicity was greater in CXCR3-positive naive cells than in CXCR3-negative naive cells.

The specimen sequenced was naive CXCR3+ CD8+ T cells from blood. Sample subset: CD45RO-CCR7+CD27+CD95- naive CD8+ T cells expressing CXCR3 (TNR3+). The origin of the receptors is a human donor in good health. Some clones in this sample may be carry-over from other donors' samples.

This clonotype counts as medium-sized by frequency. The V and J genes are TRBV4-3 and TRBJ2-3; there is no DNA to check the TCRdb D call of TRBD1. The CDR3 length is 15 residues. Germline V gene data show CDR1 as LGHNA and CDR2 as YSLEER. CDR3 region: CASSQDGRSTDTQYF.

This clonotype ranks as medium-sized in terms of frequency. The CDR3 protein is CASGPGGGAMELEQYF. This chain connects TRBV12-5 to TRBJ2-7; the D call from TCRdb, TRBD1, cannot be confirmed without DNA. In germline, CDR1 is LGHNT, CDR2 FRNRAP. The CDR3 spans 16 residues.

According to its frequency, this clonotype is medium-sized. CDR3 amino acids: CASSQDGGPNYGYTF. The chain couples TRBV4-3 to TRBJ1-2. The CDR3 is made up of 15 amino acids. In germline, CDR1 is LGHNA, CDR2 YSLEER.

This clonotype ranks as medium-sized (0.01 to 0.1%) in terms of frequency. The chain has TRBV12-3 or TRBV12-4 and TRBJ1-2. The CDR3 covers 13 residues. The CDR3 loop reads CASSLAIRYGYTF.

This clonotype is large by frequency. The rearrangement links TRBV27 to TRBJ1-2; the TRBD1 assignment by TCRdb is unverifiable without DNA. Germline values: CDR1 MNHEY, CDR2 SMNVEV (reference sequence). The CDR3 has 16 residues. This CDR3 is CASSHQPRTGSYGYTF.

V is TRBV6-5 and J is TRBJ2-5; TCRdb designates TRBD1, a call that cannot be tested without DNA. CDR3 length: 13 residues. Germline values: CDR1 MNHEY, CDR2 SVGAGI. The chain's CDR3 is CASSSYRGETQYF.

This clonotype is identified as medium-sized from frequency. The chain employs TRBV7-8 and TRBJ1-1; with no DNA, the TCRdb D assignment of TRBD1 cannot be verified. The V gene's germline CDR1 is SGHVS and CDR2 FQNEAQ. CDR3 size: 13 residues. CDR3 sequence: CASSSSPNTEAFF.

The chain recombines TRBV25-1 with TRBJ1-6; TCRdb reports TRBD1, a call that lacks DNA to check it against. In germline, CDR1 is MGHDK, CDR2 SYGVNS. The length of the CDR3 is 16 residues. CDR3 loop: CASSESGRDWNSPLHF.

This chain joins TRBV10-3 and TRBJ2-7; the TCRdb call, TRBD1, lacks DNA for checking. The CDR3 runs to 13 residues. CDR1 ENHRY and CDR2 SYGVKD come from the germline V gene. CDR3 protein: CAISDTGSYEQYF.

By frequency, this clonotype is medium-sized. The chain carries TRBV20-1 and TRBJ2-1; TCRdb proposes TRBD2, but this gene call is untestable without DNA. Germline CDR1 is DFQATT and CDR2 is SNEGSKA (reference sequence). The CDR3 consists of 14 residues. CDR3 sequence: CSTTSGSSYNEQFF.

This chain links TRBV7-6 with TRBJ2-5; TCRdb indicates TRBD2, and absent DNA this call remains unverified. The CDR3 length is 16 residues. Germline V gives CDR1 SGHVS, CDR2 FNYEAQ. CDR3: CASSLDLAGDQETQYF.

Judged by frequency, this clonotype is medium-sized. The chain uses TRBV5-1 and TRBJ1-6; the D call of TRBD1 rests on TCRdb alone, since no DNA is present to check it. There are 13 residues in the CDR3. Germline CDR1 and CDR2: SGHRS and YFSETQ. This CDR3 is CASSFRTGSPLHF. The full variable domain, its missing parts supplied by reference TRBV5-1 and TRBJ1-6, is KAGVTQTPRYLIKTRGQQVTLSCSPISGHRSVSWYQQTPGQGLQFLFEYFSETQRNKGNFPGRFSGRQFSNSRSEMNVSTLELGDSALYLCASSFRTGSPLHFGNGTRLTVT.

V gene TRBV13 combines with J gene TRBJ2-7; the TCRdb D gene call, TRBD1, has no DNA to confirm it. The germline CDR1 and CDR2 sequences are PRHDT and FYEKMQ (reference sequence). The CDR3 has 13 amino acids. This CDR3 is CASSDGTDYEQYF.

Here the CDR3 reads CASSAGTGWSEQFF. The J gene is TRBJ2-1, the V gene TRBV6-5; TCRdb outputs TRBD1, but without DNA this stays unchecked. CDR1 and CDR2 (germline): MNHEY, SVGAGI. CDR3 length: 14 amino acids.

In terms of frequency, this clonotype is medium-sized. CDR3 amino acids: CSSPPEGSTEAFF. This sequence joins TRBV29-1 and TRBJ1-1; the D call of TRBD1 rests on TCRdb alone, since no DNA is present to check it. Germline assignment: CDR1 SQVTM and CDR2 ANQGSEA. The CDR3 totals 13 residues.

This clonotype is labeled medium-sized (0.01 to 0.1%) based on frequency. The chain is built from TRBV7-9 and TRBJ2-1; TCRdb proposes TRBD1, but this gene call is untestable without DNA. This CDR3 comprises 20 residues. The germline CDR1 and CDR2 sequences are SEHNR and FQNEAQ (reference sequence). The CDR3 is CASSPQGQTGYRPSYNEQFF.

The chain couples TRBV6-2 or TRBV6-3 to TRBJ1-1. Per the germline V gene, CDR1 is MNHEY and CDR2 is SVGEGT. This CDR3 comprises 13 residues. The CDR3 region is CASSRRMNTEAFF.

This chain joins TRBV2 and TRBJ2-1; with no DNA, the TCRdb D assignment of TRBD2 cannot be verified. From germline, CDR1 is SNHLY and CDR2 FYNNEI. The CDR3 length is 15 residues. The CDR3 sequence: CASSEGLAGRNEQFF.

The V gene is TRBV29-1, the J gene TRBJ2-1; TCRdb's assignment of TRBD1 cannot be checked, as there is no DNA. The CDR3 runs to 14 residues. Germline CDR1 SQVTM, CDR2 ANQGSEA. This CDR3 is CSVTPRGALNEQFF.

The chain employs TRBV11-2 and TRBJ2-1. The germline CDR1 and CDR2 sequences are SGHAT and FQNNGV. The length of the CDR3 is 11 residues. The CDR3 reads CASSLSTEQFF.